This is a list of T cell receptor beta chains from one sample in a study of PD-1 blockade in mismatch repair-deficient tumors. Repertoires were generated with immunoSEQ multiplex PCR, while TCRdb's copy carries only in-frame clones and drops some. The data hold some 84,000 clones, with 65% to 85% observed a single time. The sample in question was peripheral blood, obtained 12 weeks after starting pembrolizumab. Source of these receptors: an adult with mismatch repair-deficient cancer. CDR3s include the opening cysteine and the closing phenylalanine or tryptophan. A D gene is named only where the DNA matches it firmly. Size is omitted from some rows. Given values are once, few, many or a class for expanded clones.

J: TRBJ2-1
V: TRBV5-1
D: TRBD2
size: -
DNA: TGCGCCAGCAGGGGTGGACTAGCGGGAGGGAGTGAGCAGTTCTTC
CDR3: CASRGGLAGGSEQFF

J: TRBJ2-5
V: TRBV5-1
D: TRBD2
size: -
DNA: TGCGCCAGCAGCTTGGATGGGACTAGAGAAGAGACCCAGTACTTC
CDR3: CASSLDGTREETQYF

J: TRBJ2-3
V: TRBV27
D: TRBD1
size: -
DNA: TGTGCCAGCAGTAGCTGGACAGGGGAGTCAGATACGCAGTATTTT
CDR3: CASSSWTGESDTQYF

J: TRBJ2-5
V: TRBV14
D: -
size: -
DNA: TGTGCCAGCAGCCTGCAAAAGACCCAGTACTTC
CDR3: CASSLQKTQYF

J: TRBJ2-1
V: TRBV4-3
D: TRBD2
size: -
DNA: TGCGCCAGCAGCCAGACTAGCGGGTTCAATGAGCAGTTCTTC
CDR3: CASSQTSGFNEQFF

J: TRBJ2-5
V: TRBV7-3
D: -
size: -
DNA: TGTGCCAGCAGCTTAACCGGACAGATACAAGAGACCCAGTACTTC
CDR3: CASSLTGQIQETQYF

J: TRBJ1-1
V: TRBV15
D: TRBD1
size: -
DNA: TGTGCCACCAGCCAGAGATCCAGGGGGGGTGAAGCTTTCTTT
CDR3: CATSQRSRGGEAFF

J: TRBJ2-1
V: TRBV27
D: -
size: few
DNA: TGTGCCAGCGGAAAGGGCGGCTACAATGAGCAGTTCTTC
CDR3: CASGKGGYNEQFF

J: TRBJ2-1
V: TRBV6-5
D: -
size: -
DNA: TGTGCCAGCAGCCGACTGAACAATGAGCAGTTCTTC
CDR3: CASSRLNNEQFF

J: TRBJ1-2
V: TRBV6-6
D: -
size: few
DNA: TGTGCCAGCAGTTACTCGAACGGGGCTTATGGCTACACCTTC
CDR3: CASSYSNGAYGYTF

J: TRBJ1-4
V: TRBV4-3
D: TRBD1
size: -
DNA: TGCGCCAGCAGCCAAGGGACAGGGGGCGAAAAACTGTTTTTT
CDR3: CASSQGTGGEKLFF

J: TRBJ2-4
V: TRBV10-1
D: -
size: -
DNA: TGCGCCAGCAGTGAGTCGGGAGGGGGCTCCAAAAACATTCAGTACTTC
CDR3: CASSESGGGSKNIQYF

J: TRBJ2-7
V: TRBV13
D: TRBD2
size: -
DNA: TGTGCCAGCGGACCTAGCGGGTTTTACGAGCAGTACTTC
CDR3: CASGPSGFYEQYF

J: TRBJ2-7
V: TRBV7-9
D: TRBD2
size: -
DNA: TGTGCCAGCAGTCTTGATAGGACTAGCGGGAGATACGAGCAGTACTTC
CDR3: CASSLDRTSGRYEQYF

J: TRBJ2-7
V: TRBV5-1
D: -
size: once
DNA: TGCGCCAGCAGGACTGCCGGGACAAACTCCTACGAGCAGTACTTC
CDR3: CASRTAGTNSYEQYF

J: TRBJ2-7
V: TRBV5-6
D: -
size: few
DNA: TGTGCCAGCAGCTTGGCCGGGACCGCAAATGACGAGCAGTACTTC
CDR3: CASSLAGTANDEQYF

J: TRBJ1-2
V: TRBV14
D: -
size: -
DNA: TGTGCCAGCAGCCAAGGGGGGAGATCAGAATCAAGGTTC
CDR3: CASSQGGRSESRF

J: TRBJ2-7
V: TRBV7-9
D: TRBD2
size: -
DNA: TGTGCCGCGGGAGGTAGCTCCTACGAGCAGTACTTC
CDR3: CAAGGSSYEQYF

J: TRBJ1-5
V: TRBV7-2
D: -
size: -
DNA: TGTGCCAGCAGCCCAAGACAACACCCTAGCAATCAGCCCCAGCATTTT
CDR3: CASSPRQHPSNQPQHF

J: TRBJ2-3
V: TRBV27
D: TRBD2
size: -
DNA: TGTGCCAGCAGTTTTAGCCCGGGACTAGAACGGGATACGCAGTATTTT
CDR3: CASSFSPGLERDTQYF

J: TRBJ1-3
V: TRBV6-5
D: TRBD1
size: -
DNA: TGTGCCAGCAGTTACGACAGGGGCTCTGGAAACACCATATATTTT
CDR3: CASSYDRGSGNTIYF

J: TRBJ2-2
V: TRBV6-4
D: -
size: -
DNA: TGTGCCAGCAGTGCCGAACCGCTCGGGGAGCTGTTTTTT
CDR3: CASSAEPLGELFF

J: TRBJ1-4
V: TRBV11-2
D: TRBD1
size: -
DNA: TGTGCCAGCAGCGGAGGGACAGTCGTCGTCGAAAAACTGTTTTTT
CDR3: CASSGGTVVVEKLFF

J: TRBJ1-5
V: TRBV28
D: -
size: -
DNA: TGTGCCAGCAGTTTAGCCCAGGGTCAGCCCCAGCATTTT
CDR3: CASSLAQGQPQHF